What follows describes a single TCR beta chain. Its antigen is undetermined. This sample was taken from a study of blood T cells in healthy people across ages. Trimming removed 0 bases from V and 3 bases from J; junction bases left unmatched: 12. Germline assignment: CDR1 LNHNV and CDR2 YYDKDF (reference sequence). The CDR3 extends over 19 amino acids. Donors were systemically healthy Caucasian individuals from Russia aged about 6 to 95 years. Staff drew 9 to 10 milliliters of peripheral blood from each donor. The authors ran a second PCR of 7 to 11 cycles using a sample-barcoded 5' primer and a J-beta primer mix. One entry per CDR3 protein results from TCRdb running MiXCR on the 5' RACE reads. The repertoire consists of 1.4 million to 1.5 million distinct CDR3 sequences, with 42% occurring once and the leading ten covering under 8%. Overall study results and limits: Naive CD4+ cells and diversity were both higher in long-lived donors than in aged donors.

The clonotype originates from a woman younger than 30 in good health. The source material was blood. This chain connects TRBV15 to TRBJ2-2; the match to TRBD2 covers 8 bases. The CDR3 DNA sequence: TGTGCCACCAGCAGAGATGGGATCGGGGGGGCTCGGCACACCGGGGAGCTGTTTTTT. This codes for CATSRDGIGGARHTGELFF. The full variable domain, completed using reference TRBV15 and TRBJ2-2, is DAMVIQNPRYQVTQFGKPVTLSCSQTLNHNVMYWYQQKSSQAPKLLFHYYDKDFNNEADTPDNFQSRRPNTSFCFLDIRSPGLGDTAMYLCATSRDGIGGARHTGELFFGEGSRLTVL.